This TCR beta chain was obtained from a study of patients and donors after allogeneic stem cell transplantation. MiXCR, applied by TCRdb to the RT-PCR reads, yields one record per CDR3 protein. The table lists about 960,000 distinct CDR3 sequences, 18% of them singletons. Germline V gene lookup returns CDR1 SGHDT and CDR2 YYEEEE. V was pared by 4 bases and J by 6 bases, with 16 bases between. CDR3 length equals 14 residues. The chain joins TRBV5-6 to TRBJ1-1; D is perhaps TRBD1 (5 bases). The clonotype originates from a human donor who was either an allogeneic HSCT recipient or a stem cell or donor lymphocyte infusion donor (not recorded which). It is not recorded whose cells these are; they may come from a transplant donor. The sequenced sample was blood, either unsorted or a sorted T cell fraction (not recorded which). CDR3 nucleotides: TGTGCCAGCAGCGCCGTGTGGGGCGGTTCTGAAGCTTTCTTT. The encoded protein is CASSAVWGGSEAFF.